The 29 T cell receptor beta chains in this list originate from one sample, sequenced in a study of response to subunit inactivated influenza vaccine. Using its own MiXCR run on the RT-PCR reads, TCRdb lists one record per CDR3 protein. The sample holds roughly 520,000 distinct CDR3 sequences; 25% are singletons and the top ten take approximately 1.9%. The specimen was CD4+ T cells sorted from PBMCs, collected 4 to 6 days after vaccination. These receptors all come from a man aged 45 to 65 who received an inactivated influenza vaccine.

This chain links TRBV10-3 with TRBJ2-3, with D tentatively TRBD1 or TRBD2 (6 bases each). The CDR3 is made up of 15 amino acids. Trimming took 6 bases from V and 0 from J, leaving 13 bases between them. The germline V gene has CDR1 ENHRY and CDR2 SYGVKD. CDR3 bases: TGTGCCATCAGCCTAGGGGGGACAAGCACAGATACGCAGTATTTT. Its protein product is CAISLGGTSTDTQYF.

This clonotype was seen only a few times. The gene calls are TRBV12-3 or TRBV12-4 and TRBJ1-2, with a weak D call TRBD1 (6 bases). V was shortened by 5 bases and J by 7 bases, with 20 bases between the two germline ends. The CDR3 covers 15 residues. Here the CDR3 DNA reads TGTGCCAGCAGTGCCCATCATAGGGACACCGGTGGCTACACCTTC. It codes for CASSAHHRDTGGYTF.

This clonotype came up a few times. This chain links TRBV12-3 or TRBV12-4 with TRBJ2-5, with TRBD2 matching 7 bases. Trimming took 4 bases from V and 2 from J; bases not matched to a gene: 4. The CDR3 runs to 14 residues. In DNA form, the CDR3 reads TGTGCCAGCAGTTCGGAAGCGGGGCAAGAGACCCAGTACTTC. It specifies CASSSEAGQETQYF.

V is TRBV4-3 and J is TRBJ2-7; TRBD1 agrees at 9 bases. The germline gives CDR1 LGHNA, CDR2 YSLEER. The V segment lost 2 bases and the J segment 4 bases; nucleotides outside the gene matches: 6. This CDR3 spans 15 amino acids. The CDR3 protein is CASSQLPGQGYEQYF. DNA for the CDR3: TGCGCCAGCAGCCAACTACCGGGACAGGGTTACGAGCAGTACTTC.

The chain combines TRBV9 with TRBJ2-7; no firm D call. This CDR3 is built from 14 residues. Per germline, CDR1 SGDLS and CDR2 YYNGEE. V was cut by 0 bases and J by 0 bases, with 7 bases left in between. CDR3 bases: TGTGCCAGCAGCGTAGAGTGGAACTCCTACGAGCAGTACTTC. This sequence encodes CASSVEWNSYEQYF.

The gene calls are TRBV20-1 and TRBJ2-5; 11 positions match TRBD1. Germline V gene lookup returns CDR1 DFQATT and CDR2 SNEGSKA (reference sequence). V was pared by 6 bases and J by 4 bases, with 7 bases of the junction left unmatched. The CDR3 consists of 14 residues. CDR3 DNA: TGCAGTGCGATTTCCGGGACAGGGGGAGAGACCCAGTACTTC. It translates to CSAISGTGGETQYF.

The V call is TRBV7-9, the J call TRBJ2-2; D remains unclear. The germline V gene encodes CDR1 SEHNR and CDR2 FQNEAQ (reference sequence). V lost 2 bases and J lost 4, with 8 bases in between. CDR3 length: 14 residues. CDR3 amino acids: CASSLQTRTGELFF. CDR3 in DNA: TGTGCCAGCAGCTTACAAACCCGCACCGGGGAGCTGTTTTTT.

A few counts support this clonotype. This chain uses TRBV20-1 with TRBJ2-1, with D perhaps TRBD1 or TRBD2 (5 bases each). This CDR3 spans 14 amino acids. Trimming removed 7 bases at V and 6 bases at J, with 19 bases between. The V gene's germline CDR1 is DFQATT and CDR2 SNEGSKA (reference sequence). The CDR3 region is CSVKPGPLRNEQFF. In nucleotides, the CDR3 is TGCAGTGTTAAACCGGGACCCCTACGCAATGAGCAGTTCTTC.

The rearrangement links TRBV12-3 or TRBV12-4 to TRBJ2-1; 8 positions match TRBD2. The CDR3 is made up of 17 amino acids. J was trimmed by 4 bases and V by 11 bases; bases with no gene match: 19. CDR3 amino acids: CAFSFQLSGGKYNEQFF. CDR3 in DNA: TGTGCCTTCAGCTTCCAGCTAAGCGGGGGCAAATACAATGAGCAGTTCTTC.

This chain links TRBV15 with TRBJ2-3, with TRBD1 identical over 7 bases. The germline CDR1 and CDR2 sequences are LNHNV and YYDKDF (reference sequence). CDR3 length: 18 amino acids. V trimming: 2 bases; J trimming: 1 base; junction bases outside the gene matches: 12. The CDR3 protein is CATSRNLPGQVGTDTQYF. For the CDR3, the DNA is TGTGCCACCAGCAGAAACTTACCAGGACAGGTTGGCACAGATACGCAGTATTTT.

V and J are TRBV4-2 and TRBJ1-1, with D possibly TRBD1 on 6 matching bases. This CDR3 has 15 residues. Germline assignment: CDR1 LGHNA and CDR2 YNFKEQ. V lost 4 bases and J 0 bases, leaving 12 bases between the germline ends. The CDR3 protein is CASSPEQGVNTEAFF. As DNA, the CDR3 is TGTGCCAGCAGCCCAGAACAGGGTGTGAACACTGAAGCTTTCTTT.

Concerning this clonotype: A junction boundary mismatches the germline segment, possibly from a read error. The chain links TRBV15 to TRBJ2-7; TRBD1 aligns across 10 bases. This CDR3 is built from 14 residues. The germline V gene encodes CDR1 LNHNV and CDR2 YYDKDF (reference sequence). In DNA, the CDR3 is TGTCCCACCAGCAGGGACAGGGGCGCGTCCGAGCAGTACTTC. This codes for CPTSRDRGASEQYF. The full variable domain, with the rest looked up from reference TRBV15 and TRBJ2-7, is DAMVIQNPRYQVTQFGKPVTLSCSQTLNHNVMYWYQQKSSQAPKLLFHYYDKDFNNEADTPDNFQSRRPNTSFCFLDIRSPGLGDTAMYLCPTSRDRGASEQYFGPGTRLTVT.

In DNA form, the CDR3 reads TGTGCCAGCAGCAAAGGACTAGCCTGGAGCACAGATACGCAGTATTTT. Translation: CASSKGLAWSTDTQYF. The chain links TRBV11-2 to TRBJ2-3; the match to TRBD2 covers 8 bases. The CDR3 is made up of 16 amino acids. Germline V gene sequence: CDR1 SGHAT, CDR2 FQNNGV. The trim removed 5 bases at V and 0 bases at J, leaving 7 bases unmatched.

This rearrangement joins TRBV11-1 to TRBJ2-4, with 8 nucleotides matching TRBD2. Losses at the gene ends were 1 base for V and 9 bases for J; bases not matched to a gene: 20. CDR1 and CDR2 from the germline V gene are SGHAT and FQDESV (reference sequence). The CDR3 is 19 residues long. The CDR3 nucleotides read TGTGCCAGCAGCTTAGGCGTGGGTGGGACTAGACATACCGCTGGCATTCAGTACTTC. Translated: CASSLGVGGTRHTAGIQYF.

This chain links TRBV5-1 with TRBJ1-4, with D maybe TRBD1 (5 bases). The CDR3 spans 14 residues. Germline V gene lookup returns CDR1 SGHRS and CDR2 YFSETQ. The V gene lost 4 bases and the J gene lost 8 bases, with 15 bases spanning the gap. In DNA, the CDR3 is TGCGCCAGCAGCCAATCGGGGGATGCGGAAAAACTGTTTTTT. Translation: CASSQSGDAEKLFF.

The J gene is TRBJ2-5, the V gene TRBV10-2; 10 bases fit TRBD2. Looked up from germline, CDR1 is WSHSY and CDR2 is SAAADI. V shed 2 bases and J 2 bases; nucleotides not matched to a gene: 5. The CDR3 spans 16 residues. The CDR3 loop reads CASSEPWTSGQETQYF. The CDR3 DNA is TGCGCCAGCAGTGAGCCCTGGACTAGCGGACAAGAGACCCAGTACTTC.

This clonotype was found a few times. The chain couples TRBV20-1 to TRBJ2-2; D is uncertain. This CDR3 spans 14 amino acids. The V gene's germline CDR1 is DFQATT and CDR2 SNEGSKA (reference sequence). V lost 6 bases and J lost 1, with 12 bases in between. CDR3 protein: CSAPTLGNTGELFF. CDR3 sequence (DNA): TGCAGTGCCCCCACTTTGGGGAACACCGGGGAGCTGTTTTTT.

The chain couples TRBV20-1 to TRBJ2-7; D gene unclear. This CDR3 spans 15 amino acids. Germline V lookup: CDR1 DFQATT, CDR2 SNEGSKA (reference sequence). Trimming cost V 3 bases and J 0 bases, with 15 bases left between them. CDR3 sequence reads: CSASSSHGSSYEQYF. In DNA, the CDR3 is TGCAGTGCTAGCTCAAGCCACGGATCCTCCTACGAGCAGTACTTC.

The CDR3 DNA reads TGTGCCAGCAGCTTGGTAGGGGGCGCTTCAGAGACCCAGTACTTC. The encoded protein is CASSLVGGASETQYF. The chain has TRBV5-6 and TRBJ2-5, with 7 positions matching TRBD1. The CDR3 has 15 residues. Losses at the gene ends were 0 bases for V and 4 bases for J; bases not matched to a gene: 6. The V gene's germline CDR1 is SGHDT and CDR2 YYEEEE. The full variable domain, completed using reference TRBV5-6 and TRBJ2-5, is DAGVTQSPTHLIKTRGQQVTLRCSPKSGHDTVSWYQQALGQGPQFIFQYYEEEERQRGNFPDRFSGHQFPNYSSELNVNALLLGDSALYLCASSLVGGASETQYFGPGTRLLVL.

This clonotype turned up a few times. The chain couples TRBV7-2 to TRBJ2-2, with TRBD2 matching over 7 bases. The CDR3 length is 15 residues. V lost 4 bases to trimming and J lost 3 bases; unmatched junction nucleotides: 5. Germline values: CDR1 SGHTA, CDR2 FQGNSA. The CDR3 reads CASSSTSRDTGELFF. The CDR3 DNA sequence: TGTGCCAGCAGCTCGACTAGCAGAGACACCGGGGAGCTGTTTTTT.

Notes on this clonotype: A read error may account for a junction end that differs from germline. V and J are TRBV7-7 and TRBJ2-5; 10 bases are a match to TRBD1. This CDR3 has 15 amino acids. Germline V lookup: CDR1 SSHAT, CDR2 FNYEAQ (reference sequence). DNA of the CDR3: TGTGCTAGCAGCCTGTGGACAGGGGGGCAAGAGACCCAGTACTTC. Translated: CASSLWTGGQETQYF.

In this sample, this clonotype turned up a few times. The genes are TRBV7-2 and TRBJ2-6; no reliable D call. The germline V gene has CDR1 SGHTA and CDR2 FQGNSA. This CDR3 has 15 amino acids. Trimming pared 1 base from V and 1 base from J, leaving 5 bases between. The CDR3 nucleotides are TGTGCCAGCAGCTTAGGATGGTCTGGGGCCAACGTCCTGACTTTC. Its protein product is CASSLGWSGANVLTF.

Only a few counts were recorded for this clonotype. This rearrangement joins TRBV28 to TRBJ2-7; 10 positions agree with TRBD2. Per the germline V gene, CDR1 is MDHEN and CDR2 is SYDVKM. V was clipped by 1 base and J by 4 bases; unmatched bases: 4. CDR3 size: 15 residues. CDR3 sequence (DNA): TGTGCCAGCAGTTTATACCCGGGACTAGCGTACGAGCAGTACTTC. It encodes CASSLYPGLAYEQYF.

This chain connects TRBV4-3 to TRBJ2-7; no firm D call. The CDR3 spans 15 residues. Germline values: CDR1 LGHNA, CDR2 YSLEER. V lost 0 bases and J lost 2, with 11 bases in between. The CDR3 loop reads CASSQDRYRTYEQYF. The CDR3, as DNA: TGCGCCAGCAGCCAAGATCGGTACCGGACCTACGAGCAGTACTTC.

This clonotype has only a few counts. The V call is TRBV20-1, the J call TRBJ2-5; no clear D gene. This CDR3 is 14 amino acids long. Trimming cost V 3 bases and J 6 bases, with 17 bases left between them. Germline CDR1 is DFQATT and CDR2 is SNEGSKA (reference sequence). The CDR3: CSASPPPGRQTQYF. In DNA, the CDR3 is TGCAGTGCTAGTCCCCCGCCAGGTCGGCAGACCCAGTACTTC.

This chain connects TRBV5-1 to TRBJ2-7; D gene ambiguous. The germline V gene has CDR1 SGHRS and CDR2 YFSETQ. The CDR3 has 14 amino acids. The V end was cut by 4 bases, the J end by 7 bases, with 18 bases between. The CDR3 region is CASSRDGSPVEQYF. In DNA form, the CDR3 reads TGCGCCAGCAGCCGCGACGGGTCTCCCGTGGAGCAGTACTTC.

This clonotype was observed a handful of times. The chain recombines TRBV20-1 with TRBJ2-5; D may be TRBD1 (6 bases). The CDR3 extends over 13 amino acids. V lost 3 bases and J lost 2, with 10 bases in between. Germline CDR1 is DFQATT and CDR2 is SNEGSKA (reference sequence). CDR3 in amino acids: CSARRTEQETQYF. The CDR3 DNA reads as TGCAGTGCTAGGAGGACAGAGCAAGAGACCCAGTACTTC.

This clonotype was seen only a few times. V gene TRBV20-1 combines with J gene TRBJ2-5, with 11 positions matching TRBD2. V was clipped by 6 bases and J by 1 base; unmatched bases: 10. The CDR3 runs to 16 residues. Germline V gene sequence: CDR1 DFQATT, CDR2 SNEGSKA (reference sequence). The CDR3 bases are TGCAGTGCCCCCGCCCGACTAGCGGGGCCCCAAGAGACCCAGTACTTC. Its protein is CSAPARLAGPQETQYF.

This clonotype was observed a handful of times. As DNA, the CDR3 is TGTGCCAGCAGTTCCTCCGGGTACGAGCAGTACTTC. Amino acid sequence: CASSSSGYEQYF. The chain has TRBV12-3 or TRBV12-4 and TRBJ2-7, with D unresolved. V was shortened by 4 bases and J by 4 bases, with 8 bases between the two germline ends. The CDR3 sequence is 12 residues long.